The entry below describes one T cell receptor beta chain. Its antigen is undetermined. Germline V gives CDR1 MNHEY, CDR2 SVGAGI. V was pared by 0 bases and J by 0 bases, with 7 bases between. There are 15 residues in the CDR3. These data come from a study of CD4+ T cells in melanoma. Libraries were prepared by immunoSEQ multiplex PCR; TCRdb keeps only in-frame clonotypes and omits some of them. Of roughly 150,000 clones detected, nearly 95% appear once; the ten largest clones hold approximately 1.5%. General observations from the study: CD8+ T cell, macrophage and B cell function reportedly correlated with neoantigen-specific CD4+ T cells.

This receptor was obtained from a human donor with melanoma. The V and J genes are TRBV6-5 and TRBJ2-3; D is undetermined. CDR3 sequence: CASSYSIRSTDTQYF. CDR3 nucleotide sequence: TGTGCCAGCAGTTACTCGATCCGTAGCACAGATACGCAGTATTTT.